This entry is about one T cell receptor beta chain. Its specificity is not known. The donors were all healthy and Caucasian. The sample comes from a study of identical twins. Study-level results: For out-of-frame beta sequences, excess twin sharing was weaker. There were fewer insertions in abundant cord blood beta clonotypes, but memory repertoires showed no such pattern.

CDR1 and CDR2 from the germline V gene are LGHDT and YNNKEL (reference sequence). V lost 0 bases, J lost 3 bases, and 8 bases stayed unmatched. CDR3 size: 18 residues. MiXCR was run by TCRdb on the 5' RACE reads, yielding one entry per CDR3 protein. The sample lists under 800,000 distinct CDR3 sequences, 21% occurring once. The same specimen was also included in a second study, on T cells expressing NK-cell markers. According to that study: In sorted CD3+CD56+NKG2C+, CD3+CD56+NKG2C- and CD3+CD56-NKG2C+ T cells, TCR beta repertoires were obtained.

The specimen sequenced was PBMCs. This TCR was recovered from a woman aged 18 to 35 in good health. This chain joins TRBV3-1 and TRBJ2-1, with 10 nucleotides matching TRBD2. The CDR3 DNA reads TGTGCCAGCAGCCAAGAACCCCCTAGCGGGAGCGTCTACAATGAGCAGTTCTTC. Amino acid sequence: CASSQEPPSGSVYNEQFF.